The entry that follows covers one T cell receptor (beta chain) sequence. Its target is not known. The sample is drawn from a study of cytomegalovirus exposure and HLA in healthy donors. Study-level findings and limits: Earlier analysis looked at TCR beta V segments, and most were productive about 87% or about 30% of the time. Confirmation in vitro established that a few CMV-associated chains were specific for CMV antigens.

The CDR3 sequence is 13 residues long. The trim removed 2 bases at V and 6 bases at J, leaving 5 bases unmatched. The germline V gene has CDR1 SGHRS and CDR2 YFSETQ. Vbeta (60) and Jbeta (13) primers were used in the PCR. The method was immunoSEQ multiplex PCR; TCRdb's version includes in-frame clones alone and lacks a portion of them. The sample consists of under 200,000 clones, 84% of them appearing once. V and J are TRBV5-1 and TRBJ2-7, with 7 bases matching TRBD1. Sequencing used PBMCs. This clonotype originated in a man aged 25 to 40 in good health and CMV-seronegative. The CDR3 DNA follows: TGCGCCAGCAGCTTCGGACAGGAAGGCGAGCAGTACTTC. Translated: CASSFGQEGEQYF. The entire variable domain, with the rest obtained from reference TRBV5-1 and TRBJ2-7, is as follows: KAGVTQTPRYLIKTRGQQVTLSCSPISGHRSVSWYQQTPGQGLQFLFEYFSETQRNKGNFPGRFSGRQFSNSRSEMNVSTLELGDSALYLCASSFGQEGEQYFGPGTRLTVT.